This T cell receptor (beta chain) was sequenced for a study of T cells in Graves' hyperthyroidism and ophthalmopathy. Germline CDR1 reads MNHEY; CDR2 reads SVGAGI. This CDR3 is 13 amino acids long. V lost 7 bases and J lost 1, with 10 bases in between. Amplified TCR beta CDR3 regions derived from RNA transcripts. With the HTBI primer set, the TCR CDR3 went through a first round of RT-PCR. TCRdb fed the multiplex PCR reads into MiXCR, producing one record per CDR3 protein. The repertoire holds about 840,000 distinct CDR3 sequences, with about two fifths as singletons. Fresh peripheral blood, about 10 ml of it, supplied the PBMCs.

The receptor comes from a man aged 18 to 29 with Graves' hyperthyroidism. Sequences were obtained from blood. The V gene is TRBV6-5, the J gene TRBJ1-1; D might be TRBD1 (5 bases). The CDR3 DNA follows: TGTGCCAGCAAAGGGGTACAGAACACTGAAGCTTTCTTT. It specifies CASKGVQNTEAFF.